This T cell receptor beta chain was identified during a study of regulatory T cells in long-lasting Graves disease. This sample's time point: newly diagnosed GD, antithyroid drugs for less than 3 months. PBMC RNA served as the TCR library source. Arm-PCR of CDR3 regions with iRepertoire HTBI primers generated TCR beta libraries. MiXCR was run by TCRdb on the multiplex PCR reads, yielding one entry per CDR3 protein. The data contain approximately 350,000 distinct CDR3 sequences, over 15% of them singletons. CDR1 is LGHDT and CDR2 is YNNKEL in the germline V gene (reference sequence). The CDR3 totals 16 residues. V lost 0 bases and J 6 bases, leaving 12 bases between the germline ends. Another study also made use of these data, one on T cells in Graves' hyperthyroidism and ophthalmopathy.

The TCR comes from a man aged 35-49 years with Graves disease. Specimen: peripheral blood mononuclear cells (PBMCs), collected at new diagnosis, from a patient treated with antithyroid drugs. V gene TRBV3-1 combines with J gene TRBJ1-6; D call uncertain. CDR3 nucleotides: TGTGCCAGCAGCCAAGATGGGGTTGGGGTTAATTCACCCCTCCACTTT. Amino acids: CASSQDGVGVNSPLHF.